This is a list of T cell receptor beta chains from one sample in a study of technical replicates of blood from a handful of donors. Repertoires were generated with immunoSEQ multiplex PCR, while TCRdb's copy carries only in-frame clones and drops some. The sample lists roughly 12,000 clones, roughly 92% seen once, with 6.5% to 10% in the top ten. Sequences were obtained from PBMCs. These receptors were collected from a human donor in good health. CDR3s leave out the opening cysteine and the closing phenylalanine or tryptophan. A D gene is named only where the DNA matches it firmly.

j_gene | v_gene | d_gene | CDR3aa
TRBJ2-4 | TRBV18 | NA | ASSPPSGDIQY
TRBJ1-2 | TRBV2 | NA | ASSTGTTNYGYT
TRBJ2-7 | TRBV11-2 | NA | ASSSTLDRHSYEQY
TRBJ2-7 | TRBV6-5 | TRBD1 | ASSLGQGAEQY
TRBJ2-7 | TRBV10-1 | NA | ASSDAGPYEQY
TRBJ1-5 | TRBV5-5 | NA | ASSLGDGTPKPQH
TRBJ2-3 | TRBV4-1 | TRBD1 | ASSLQAGTDTSTDTQY
TRBJ2-2 | TRBV5-1 | TRBD1 | ASTQNSPTGWDTGELF
TRBJ2-1 | TRBV29-1 | NA | SVDTSALRQF
TRBJ1-2 | TRBV2 | NA | ARGFSGQGGYT
TRBJ2-7 | TRBV2 | NA | ASRQYGTLSYEQY
TRBJ2-5 | TRBV7-2 | TRBD2 | ASSLLAGGQETQY
TRBJ1-1 | TRBV30 | NA | ACAGLAGNTEAF
TRBJ1-1 | TRBV25-1 | NA | ASSEYGTWTGAF
TRBJ2-1 | TRBV27 | NA | ASSLGLYNEQF
TRBJ2-1 | TRBV9 | TRBD2 | ASSVGTSGSNEQF
TRBJ2-5 | TRBV5-1 | NA | ASSFTLQETQY
TRBJ1-2 | TRBV30 | NA | AWSRGGSNYGYT
TRBJ1-1 | TRBV4-1 | NA | ASSQVFGGASTEAF
TRBJ2-2 | TRBV7-8 | NA | ASTRGGGVTGELF
TRBJ2-7 | TRBV2 | TRBD2 | ASTIGLAGNEQY
TRBJ1-1 | TRBV19 | NA | ASSTLIRGPEAF
TRBJ1-1 | TRBV2 | NA | ASSQRQIGGFSEAF
TRBJ1-4 | TRBV30 | NA | AWRGGATNEKLF
TRBJ2-2 | TRBV11-2 | NA | ASSPPLAVTGELF
TRBJ2-1 | TRBV25-1 | NA | ASSENAAFKRSYNEQF
TRBJ2-2 | TRBV2 | TRBD2 | ASRTPGLAGSGELF